This TCR beta chain was captured in a study of cytomegalovirus exposure and HLA in healthy donors. PCR involved 60 Vbeta and 13 Jbeta primers. Assay used: immunoSEQ multiplex PCR; TCRdb lists only in-frame clones, some missing. Here the sample spans 150,000 to 200,000 clones, under 70% being singletons. Germline CDR1 reads ENHRY; CDR2 reads SYGVKD. Trimming at V came to 6 bases and at J to 3 bases, leaving 1 base not matched to a gene. CDR3 length equals 13 residues. This chain connects TRBV10-3 to TRBJ1-4; TRBD1 matches at 7 bases. The sequencing sample was made of PBMCs. This receptor was identified in a woman aged 40 to 55 in good health and CMV-seropositive. The CDR3 here is CAISRGANEKLFF. The CDR3 region has the DNA TGTGCCATCAGCAGGGGGGCTAATGAAAAACTGTTTTTT.